This T cell receptor (beta chain) was obtained from a study of graft-versus-host responses after intestinal transplantation. TCRdb's table, derived via immunoSEQ multiplex PCR, lists solely in-frame clones and lacks some. Counted here are more than 10,000 clones, around 30% occurring once; the ten biggest clones make up roughly 2.6%. The culture paired roughly 200,000 irradiated violet-dye-labeled stimulators with roughly 200,000 CFSE-labeled responders. Sequences were derived from alloreactive CD8+ T cells from a mixed lymphocyte reaction culture, sampled before intestinal transplant. Subset specified: CFSE-low proliferating T cells sorted from roughly 6-day pre-transplant mixed lymphocyte reaction (GvH or HvG direction). The source of this sequence is a human patient who received an intestinal transplant.

CDR3 nucleotide sequence: TGCGCCAGCAGCCCAGATTTAGCGGGGGGGCGGTCGCCACTCACAGATACGCAGTATTTT. The encoded protein is CASSPDLAGGRSPLTDTQYF. The chain has TRBV4-1 and TRBJ2-3; 11 nucleotides agree with TRBD2. V dropped 4 bases and J dropped 2; count of bases not matched to a gene: 17. Germline loops: CDR1 MGHRA, CDR2 YSYEKL. CDR3 length: 20 residues.